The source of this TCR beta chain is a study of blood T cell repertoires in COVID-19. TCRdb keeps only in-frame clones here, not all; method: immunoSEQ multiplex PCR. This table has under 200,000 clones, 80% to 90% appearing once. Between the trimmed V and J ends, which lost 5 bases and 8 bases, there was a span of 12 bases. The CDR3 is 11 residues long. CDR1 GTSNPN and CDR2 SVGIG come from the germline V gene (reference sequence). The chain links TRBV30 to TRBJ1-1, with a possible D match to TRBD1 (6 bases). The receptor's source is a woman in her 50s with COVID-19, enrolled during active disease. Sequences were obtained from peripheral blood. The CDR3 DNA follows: TGTGCCTGGGACAGGAGGGAGGAAGCTTTCTTT. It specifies CAWDRREEAFF.